This TCR beta chain was captured by sequencing in a study of blood T cell repertoires in COVID-19. Cohort placement rested on clinical history that participants reported themselves. Among Cohort 3 donors, those recovered had two negative PCRs, clearance, or symptom resolution. Sequenced by immunoSEQ multiplex PCR; TCRdb stores in-frame clones only, minus some. The data contain 300,000 or so clones, around 84% of them seen just once; the ten biggest clones take up less than 11%. This CDR3 is built from 18 residues. The junction had 13 bases not matched to a gene; V was cut back by 2 bases and J by 3 bases. The germline V gene encodes CDR1 SGHRS and CDR2 YFSETQ.

V usage is TRBV5-1 and J usage is TRBJ1-4; TRBD1 agrees at 7 bases. This TCR was recovered from a woman aged 18-35 years who had recovered from COVID-19. The sequenced sample consisted of PBMCs or T cells enriched from blood (not recorded which). Here the CDR3 DNA reads TGCGCCAGCAGCTTAGGAACTCGAGGGGGACAGCCTAATGAAAAACTGTTTTTT. Protein: CASSLGTRGGQPNEKLFF.